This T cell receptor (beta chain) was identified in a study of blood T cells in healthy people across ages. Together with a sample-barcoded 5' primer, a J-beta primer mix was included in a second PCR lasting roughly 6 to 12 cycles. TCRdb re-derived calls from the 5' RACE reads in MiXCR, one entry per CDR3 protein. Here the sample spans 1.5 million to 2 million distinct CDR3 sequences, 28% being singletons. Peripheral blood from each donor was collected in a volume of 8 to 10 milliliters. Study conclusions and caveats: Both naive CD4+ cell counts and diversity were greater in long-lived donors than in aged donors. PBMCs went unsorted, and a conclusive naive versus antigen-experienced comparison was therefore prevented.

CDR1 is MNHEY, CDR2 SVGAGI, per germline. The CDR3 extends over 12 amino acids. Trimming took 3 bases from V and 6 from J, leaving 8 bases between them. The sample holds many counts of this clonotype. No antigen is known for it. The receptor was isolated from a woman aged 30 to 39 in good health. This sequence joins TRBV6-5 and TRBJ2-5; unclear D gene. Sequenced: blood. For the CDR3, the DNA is TGTGCCAGCAGTTATTACGGGCAGACCCAGTACTTC. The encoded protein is CASSYYGQTQYF.